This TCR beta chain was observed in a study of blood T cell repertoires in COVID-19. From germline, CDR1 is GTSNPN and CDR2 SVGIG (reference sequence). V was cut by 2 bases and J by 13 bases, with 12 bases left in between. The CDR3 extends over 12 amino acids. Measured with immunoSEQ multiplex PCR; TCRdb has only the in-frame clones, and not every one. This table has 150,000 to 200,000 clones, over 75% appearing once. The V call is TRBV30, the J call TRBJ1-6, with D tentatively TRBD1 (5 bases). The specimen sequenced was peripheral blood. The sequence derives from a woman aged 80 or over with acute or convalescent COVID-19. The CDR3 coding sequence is TGTGCCTGGAGTCCGCAGGGAAGTCCCCTCCACTTT. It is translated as CAWSPQGSPLHF.